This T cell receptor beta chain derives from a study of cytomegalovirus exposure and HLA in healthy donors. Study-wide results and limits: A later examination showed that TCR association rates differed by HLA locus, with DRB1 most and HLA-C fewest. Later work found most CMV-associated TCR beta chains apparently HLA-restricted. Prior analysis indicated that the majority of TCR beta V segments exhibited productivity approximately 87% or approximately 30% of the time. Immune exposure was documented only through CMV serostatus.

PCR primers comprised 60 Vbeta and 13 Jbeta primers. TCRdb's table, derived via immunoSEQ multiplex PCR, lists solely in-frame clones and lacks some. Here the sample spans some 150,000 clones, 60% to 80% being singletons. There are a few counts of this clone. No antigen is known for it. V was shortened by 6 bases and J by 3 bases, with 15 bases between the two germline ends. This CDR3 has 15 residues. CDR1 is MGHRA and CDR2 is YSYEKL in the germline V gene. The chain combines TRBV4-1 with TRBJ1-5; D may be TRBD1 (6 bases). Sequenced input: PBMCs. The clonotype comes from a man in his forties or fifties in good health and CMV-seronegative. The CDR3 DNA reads TGCGCCAGCAGATACAGGGAAGAACCCAATCAGCCCCAGCATTTT. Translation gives CASRYREEPNQPQHF.